The sequence of this TCR beta chain was determined in a study of post-analysis software for immune sequencing data. Study overall: Multiple sclerosis in the patients followed relapsing-remitting, secondary progressive and progressive-relapsing courses.

Points from the study as a whole: Compared with controls, patients showed significantly lower normalized Chao1 diversity.

In the case of this clonotype: Its antigen is unidentified.

The library was made from cDNA and included unique molecular identifiers. TCRdb passed the PCR reads through MiXCR, listing each CDR3 protein once. In the table there are around 260,000 distinct CDR3 sequences, just over 35% of which are singletons. The material sequenced was blood. The clonotype originates from a girl between 10 and 17 years old with multiple sclerosis.

The CDR3 DNA reads as TGTGCCAGCAGCGCCCTTTATGATGAGCAGTTCTTC. This codes for CASSALYDEQFF. The chain employs TRBV9 and TRBJ2-1; no firm D call. Looked up from germline, CDR1 is SGDLS and CDR2 is YYNGEE. Trimming cost V 3 bases and J 8 bases, with 9 bases left between them. The CDR3 spans 12 residues.